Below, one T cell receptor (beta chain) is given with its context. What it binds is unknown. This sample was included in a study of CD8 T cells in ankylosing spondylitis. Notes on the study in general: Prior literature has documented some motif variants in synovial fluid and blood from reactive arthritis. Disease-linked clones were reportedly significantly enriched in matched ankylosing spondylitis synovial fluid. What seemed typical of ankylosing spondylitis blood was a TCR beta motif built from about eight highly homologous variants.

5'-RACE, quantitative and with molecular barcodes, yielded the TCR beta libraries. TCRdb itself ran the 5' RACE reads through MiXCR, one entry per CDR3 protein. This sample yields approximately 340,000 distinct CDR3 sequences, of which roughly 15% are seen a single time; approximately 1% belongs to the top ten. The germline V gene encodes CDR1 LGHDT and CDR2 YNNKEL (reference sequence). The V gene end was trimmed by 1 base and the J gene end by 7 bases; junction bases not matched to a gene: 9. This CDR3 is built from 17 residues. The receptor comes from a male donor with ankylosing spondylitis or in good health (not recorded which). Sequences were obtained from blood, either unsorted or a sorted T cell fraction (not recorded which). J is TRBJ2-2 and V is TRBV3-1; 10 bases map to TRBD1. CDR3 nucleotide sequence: TGTGCCAGCAGCCAAGGTTTCGGGACAGGGGCAATCGGGGAGCTGTTTTTT. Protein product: CASSQGFGTGAIGELFF.